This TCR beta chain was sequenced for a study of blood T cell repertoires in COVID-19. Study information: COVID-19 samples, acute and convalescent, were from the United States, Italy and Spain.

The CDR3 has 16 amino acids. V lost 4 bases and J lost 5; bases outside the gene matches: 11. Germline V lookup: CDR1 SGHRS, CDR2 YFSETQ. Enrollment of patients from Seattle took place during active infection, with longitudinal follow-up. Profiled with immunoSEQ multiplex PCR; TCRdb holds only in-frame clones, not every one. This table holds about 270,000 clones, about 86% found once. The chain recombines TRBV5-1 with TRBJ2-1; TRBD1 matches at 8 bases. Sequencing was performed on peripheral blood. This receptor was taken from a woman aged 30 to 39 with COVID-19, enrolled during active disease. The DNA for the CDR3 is TGCGCCAGCAGCCAGAGGACAGGGAGGTTAGACAATGAGCAGTTCTTC. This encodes CASSQRTGRLDNEQFF.